The clone carrying this TCR beta chain came up a few times. The target antigen is unknown. The data belong to a study of blood T cells in healthy people across ages. Sample-barcoded 5' priming and a J-beta primer mix drove a second PCR of about 6 to 12 cycles. Per-sample output comprised a minimum of 2.5 million paired-end reads containing CDR3. TCRdb re-derived calls from the 5' RACE reads in MiXCR, one entry per CDR3 protein. The sample holds about 1.6 million distinct CDR3 sequences, around 35% seen once. Study results and limitations: Higher diversity and more naive CD4+ cells were features of long-lived donors, compared to aged donors.

Sample: blood. The sequence derives from a woman in her 30s in good health.

The CDR3 loop reads CASSSRGAAGINQPQHF. CDR3 sequence (DNA): TGTGCCAGCAGCTCCCGGGGGGCGGCGGGTATAAATCAGCCCCAGCATTTT. The rearrangement uses TRBV7-6 and TRBJ1-5; a possible D gene is TRBD1 (6 bases). Germline assignment: CDR1 SGHVS and CDR2 FNYEAQ. V gave up 4 bases and J gave up 4 bases, with 20 bases separating them. The CDR3 extends over 17 amino acids.